This paragraph covers one T cell receptor (beta chain) sequence. The source of the sample is a study of blood T cell repertoires in COVID-19. About the study: COVID-19 samples collected from the United States, Italy and Spain covered acute and convalescent phases.

V dropped 5 bases and J dropped 5 bases, with 6 bases sitting between them. The CDR3 covers 11 residues. Clones were read by immunoSEQ multiplex PCR, and TCRdb kept only the in-frame ones, dropping some. The sample lists 250,000 to 350,000 clones; 75% to 95% were seen once. The J gene is TRBJ2-5, the V gene TRBV12-3 or TRBV12-4; D is unresolved. The receptor was derived from a woman aged 30 to 39 with COVID-19, enrolled during active disease. The sequencing input was peripheral blood. This CDR3 is CASSLTETQYF. As DNA, the CDR3 is TGTGCCAGCAGTCTTACTGAGACCCAGTACTTC.